The next 23 T cell receptor beta chains were all read from a single sample in a study of blood T cell repertoires in COVID-19. Sequencing was performed with immunoSEQ multiplex PCR; in TCRdb, only in-frame clones are kept and a portion is missing. The repertoire consists of about 250,000 clones, with about 79% occurring once and the leading ten covering 8.9%. Input material: peripheral blood. Every receptor here comes from a man at least 80 years old with acute or convalescent COVID-19.

The rearrangement uses TRBV6-5 and TRBJ2-5; D remains unclear. The CDR3 totals 15 residues. From germline, CDR1 is MNHEY and CDR2 SVGAGI. Trimming took 2 bases from V and 5 from J, leaving 15 bases between them. The CDR3 region has the DNA TGTGCCAGCAGTTACCAACCCTGGAGATCGGAGACCCAGTACTTC. It codes for CASSYQPWRSETQYF.

V usage is TRBV5-8 and J usage is TRBJ1-1; the match to TRBD1 covers 7 bases. Per the germline V gene, CDR1 is SGHTS and CDR2 is YDEGEE. Germline trimming cut 1 base from V and 2 bases from J; bases unmatched to any gene: 8. This CDR3 spans 16 amino acids. For the CDR3, the DNA is TGTGCCAGCAGCTTGCGGAGGGGGCGCGGAAACACTGAAGCTTTCTTT. Encoded protein: CASSLRRGRGNTEAFF.

This clone was found a few times. The chain employs TRBV28 and TRBJ1-2; D may be TRBD1 (5 bases). V lost 6 bases and J lost 5, with 19 bases in between. This CDR3 region has 15 residues. Germline assignment: CDR1 MDHEN and CDR2 SYDVKM. In nucleotides, the CDR3 is TGTGCCAGCAGCTTTTCATCAACGGGGGGGTATGGCTACACCTTC. As protein: CASSFSSTGGYGYTF.

The chain uses TRBV7-9 and TRBJ2-1; TRBD2 is a possible D gene (5 bases). Trimming stripped 3 bases from V and 2 bases from J, with 11 bases between. The CDR3 is 15 residues long. The germline V gene encodes CDR1 SEHNR and CDR2 FQNEAQ (reference sequence). CDR3 sequence: CASSFRTAAYNEQFF. Written as DNA, the CDR3 is TGTGCCAGCAGCTTTAGGACTGCCGCCTACAATGAGCAGTTCTTC. Full variable domain (missing parts from reference TRBV7-9 and TRBJ2-1): DTGVSQNPRHKITKRGQNVTFRCDPISEHNRLYWYRQTLGQGPEFLTYFQNEAQLEKSRLLSDRFSAERPKGSFSTLEIQRTEQGDSAMYLCASSFRTAAYNEQFFGPGTRLTVL.

This chain uses TRBV7-9 with TRBJ2-1; D is uncertain. CDR3 length equals 14 residues. Germline CDR1 and CDR2: SEHNR and FQNEAQ (reference sequence). V was shortened by 5 bases and J by 2 bases, with 10 bases between the two germline ends. The CDR3 is CASSPPVAYNEQFF. DNA of the CDR3: TGTGCCAGCAGCCCGCCGGTAGCCTACAATGAGCAGTTCTTC. Supplemented by reference TRBV7-9 and TRBJ2-1, the full variable domain reads DTGVSQNPRHKITKRGQNVTFRCDPISEHNRLYWYRQTLGQGPEFLTYFQNEAQLEKSRLLSDRFSAERPKGSFSTLEIQRTEQGDSAMYLCASSPPVAYNEQFFGPGTRLTVL.

J is TRBJ2-1 and V is TRBV18; possibly TRBD2 for D (6 bases). V shed 0 bases and J shed 14 bases, with 14 bases lying between them. The CDR3 totals 13 residues. Per germline, CDR1 KGHSH and CDR2 LQKENI. Written as DNA, the CDR3 is TGTGCCAGCTCACCACCAGCCTCACGGACTAAGTTCTTC. It encodes CASSPPASRTKFF.

This chain links TRBV6-2 or TRBV6-3 with TRBJ2-7; 8 nucleotides agree with TRBD2. CDR1 is MNHEY and CDR2 is SVGEGT in the germline V gene. There are 14 residues in the CDR3. J was trimmed by 7 bases and V by 2 bases; bases with no gene match: 7. The CDR3 region has the DNA TGTGCCAGCAGTTACGGAGCGGGAGCGTATGAGCAGTACTTC. This encodes CASSYGAGAYEQYF.

The chain recombines TRBV6-5 with TRBJ1-2, with 9 bases matching TRBD1. Germline V lookup: CDR1 MNHEY, CDR2 SVGAGI. V dropped 6 bases and J dropped 7; count of bases not matched to a gene: 6. The CDR3 totals 13 residues. The CDR3 region is CASSVGDRAGYTF. The DNA for the CDR3 is TGTGCCAGCAGCGTGGGGGACAGGGCTGGCTACACCTTC.

The chain carries TRBV6-1 and TRBJ1-1, with D possibly matching TRBD1 (6 bases). Between the trimmed V and J ends, which lost 4 bases and 4 bases, there was a span of 28 bases. Germline V gene data show CDR1 as MNHNS and CDR2 as SASEGT. This CDR3 spans 19 amino acids. CDR3 in DNA: TGTGCCAGCAGTGTTAATGTTCAGGTCTTAAGGGGGAGAGCCACTGAAGCTTTCTTT. Translation: CASSVNVQVLRGRATEAFF.

The CDR3 DNA is TGTGCCAGCTCACCAACGCTAGCGGGGGGCCGGGATACGCAGTATTTT. It specifies CASSPTLAGGRDTQYF. The rearrangement joins TRBV18 to TRBJ2-3, with 11 bases fitting TRBD2. CDR1 KGHSH and CDR2 LQKENI come from the germline V gene. The junction had 7 bases not matched to a gene; V was cut back by 2 bases and J by 6 bases. The CDR3 covers 16 residues.

The rearrangement joins TRBV5-5 to TRBJ2-3, with a tentative D call TRBD2 (5 bases). V was trimmed by 0 bases and J by 1 base, leaving 9 bases between them. Germline V gives CDR1 SGHKS, CDR2 YYEKEE (reference sequence). The CDR3 covers 15 residues. The CDR3 here is CASSLAGRGTDTQYF. The CDR3 DNA reads TGTGCCAGCAGCTTGGCCGGGCGGGGCACAGATACGCAGTATTTT.

V is TRBV30 and J is TRBJ1-2; weak D call: TRBD1 (6 bases). This CDR3 is 15 amino acids long. The germline CDR1 and CDR2 sequences are GTSNPN and SVGIG (reference sequence). The V end was cut by 5 bases, the J end by 2 bases, with 18 bases between. CDR3 sequence: CAWGRKSTGNYGYTF. CDR3 in DNA: TGTGCCTGGGGAAGGAAATCCACAGGGAACTATGGCTACACCTTC.

This clone occurred once. The rearrangement links TRBV24-1 to TRBJ2-1; 7 bases align to TRBD1. The germline V gene has CDR1 KGHDR and CDR2 SFDVKD. V lost 6 bases to trimming and J lost 6 bases; unmatched junction nucleotides: 4. The CDR3 is 13 residues long. The CDR3 spells CATSPTGANEQFF. In nucleotides, the CDR3 is TGTGCCACCAGTCCCACAGGGGCCAATGAGCAGTTCTTC.

V usage is TRBV5-4 and J usage is TRBJ1-2, with 11 bases fitting TRBD1. CDR1 SGHNT and CDR2 YYREEE come from the germline V gene (reference sequence). Germline trimming cut 3 bases from V and 6 bases from J; bases unmatched to any gene: 4. This CDR3 comprises 14 residues. The CDR3 region is CASSSGQGVNGYTF. The CDR3 bases are TGTGCCAGCAGCTCGGGACAGGGGGTTAATGGCTACACCTTC.

With respect to this clone: Other nucleotide sequences from this sample produce the same CDR3. V gene TRBV5-4 combines with J gene TRBJ2-1; tentatively, D is TRBD2 (5 bases). The CDR3 extends over 15 amino acids. Germline CDR1 reads SGHNT; CDR2 reads YYREEE (reference sequence). Between the trimmed V and J ends, which lost 0 bases and 0 bases, there was a span of 7 bases. As DNA, the CDR3 is TGTGCCAGCAGCTTGGACCGGGGCTCCTACAATGAGCAGTTCTTC. Encoded protein: CASSLDRGSYNEQFF.

The chain has TRBV6-5 and TRBJ1-1; possibly TRBD1 for D (6 bases). Germline V gene data show CDR1 as MNHEY and CDR2 as SVGAGI. The CDR3 runs to 16 residues. V lost 0 bases and J lost 5, with 16 bases in between. The CDR3 DNA reads TGTGCCAGCAGTTACTCGCGGACAGCGATTCCAACTGAAGCTTTCTTT. This gives the protein CASSYSRTAIPTEAFF.

The chain has TRBV10-3 and TRBJ1-2; possible D gene TRBD1, 6 bases. The CDR3 contains 13 residues. V was shortened by 2 bases and J by 8 bases, with 12 bases between the two germline ends. Germline V CDR1 and CDR2: ENHRY, SYGVKD. CDR3 nucleotides: TGTGCCATCAGTGAGAACAGGGAATACGGCTACACCTTC. This gives the protein CAISENREYGYTF.

In DNA, the CDR3 is TGTGCCAGCAGCTTAAGAGCTCAAACTAGCGGGAGGAGGAATACGCAGTATTTT. It specifies CASSLRAQTSGRRNTQYF. J is TRBJ2-3 and V is TRBV7-2; 12 nucleotides agree with TRBD2. The ends lost 2 bases at V and 7 bases at J; junction bases unmatched: 13. This CDR3 has 18 residues. CDR1 and CDR2 from the germline V gene are SGHTA and FQGNSA. The variable domain in full, completed from reference TRBV7-2 and TRBJ2-3, reads GAGVSQSPSNKVTEKGKDVELRCDPISGHTALYWYRQSLGQGLEFLIYFQGNSAPDKSGLPSDRFSAERTGGSVSTLTIQRTQQEDSAVYLCASSLRAQTSGRRNTQYFGPGTRLTVL.

This clone was seen only a few times. This chain connects TRBV6-5 to TRBJ2-7, with 9 nucleotides matching TRBD1. Germline V gives CDR1 MNHEY, CDR2 SVGAGI. This CDR3 has 15 residues. The J segment lost 7 bases and the V segment lost 5 bases, leaving 12 bases of the junction unmatched. The CDR3, as DNA: TGTGCCAGCAGTACCGGGACAGGGAGGATTTGGGAGCAGTACTTC. Protein sequence: CASSTGTGRIWEQYF.

This clone turned up a few times. This chain uses TRBV24-1 with TRBJ1-1; 8 bases line up with TRBD1. Germline V gene data show CDR1 as KGHDR and CDR2 as SFDVKD. The CDR3 totals 13 residues. Germline trimming cut 2 bases from V and 7 bases from J; bases unmatched to any gene: 2. DNA for the CDR3: TGTGCCACCAGTGATTCAGGACAGGGTGAAGCTTTCTTT. It codes for CATSDSGQGEAFF.

This chain connects TRBV5-5 to TRBJ1-5; possibly TRBD1 for D (5 bases). The germline gives CDR1 SGHKS, CDR2 YYEKEE (reference sequence). V lost 4 bases and J 0 bases, leaving 17 bases between the germline ends. The CDR3 contains 17 residues. CDR3 loop: CASSPLDSSYSNQPQHF. CDR3 nucleotides: TGTGCCAGCAGCCCGTTAGACAGTTCCTATAGCAATCAGCCCCAGCATTTT.

The chain has TRBV7-7 and TRBJ2-2; no clear D gene. The CDR3 has 14 residues. Germline lookup yields CDR1 SSHAT and CDR2 FNYEAQ (reference sequence). V lost 1 base and J 2 bases, leaving 5 bases between the germline ends. In DNA form, the CDR3 reads TGTGCCAGCAGCTTAGGCGTAAACACCGGGGAGCTGTTTTTT. It codes for CASSLGVNTGELFF.

The CDR3 DNA sequence: TGTGCCAGCAGCTTGAACGGGGGGCTCGATACGCAGTATTTT. As protein: CASSLNGGLDTQYF. V gene TRBV11-2 combines with J gene TRBJ2-3; possibly TRBD2 for D (7 bases). This CDR3 has 14 amino acids. V lost 3 bases to trimming and J lost 6 bases, with 13 bases between them. CDR1 and CDR2 from the germline V gene are SGHAT and FQNNGV.